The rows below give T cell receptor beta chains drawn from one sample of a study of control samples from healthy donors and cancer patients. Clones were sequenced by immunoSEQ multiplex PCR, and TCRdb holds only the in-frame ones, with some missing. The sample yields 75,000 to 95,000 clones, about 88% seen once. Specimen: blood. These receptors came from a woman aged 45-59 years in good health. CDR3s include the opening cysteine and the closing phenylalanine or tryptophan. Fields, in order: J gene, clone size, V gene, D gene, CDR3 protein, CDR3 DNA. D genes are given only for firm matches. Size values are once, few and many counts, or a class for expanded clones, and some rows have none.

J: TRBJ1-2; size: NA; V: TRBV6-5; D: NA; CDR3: CASSFKGGYTF; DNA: TGTGCCAGCAGTTTTAAGGGCGGCTACACCTTC
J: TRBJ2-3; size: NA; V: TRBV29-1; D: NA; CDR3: CSVAPLSSSATDTQYF; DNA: TGCAGCGTTGCTCCACTCTCAAGTAGCGCTACAGATACGCAGTATTTT
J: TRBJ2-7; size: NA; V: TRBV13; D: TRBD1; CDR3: CASSSGQGRDEQYF; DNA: TGTGCCAGCAGCTCTGGACAGGGTAGGGACGAGCAGTACTTC
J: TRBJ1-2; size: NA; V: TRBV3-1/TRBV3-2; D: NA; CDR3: CASSQGGAYGYTF; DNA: TGTGCCAGCAGCCAAGGTGGGGCGTATGGCTACACCTTC
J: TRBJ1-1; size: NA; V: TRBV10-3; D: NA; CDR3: CAITDRSSAEAFF; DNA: TGTGCCATCACGGACCGAAGCAGCGCTGAAGCTTTCTTT
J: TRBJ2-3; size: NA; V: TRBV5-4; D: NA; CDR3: CASSLNFGDPTDTQYF; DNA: TGTGCCAGCAGCTTGAATTTCGGGGACCCCACAGATACGCAGTATTTT
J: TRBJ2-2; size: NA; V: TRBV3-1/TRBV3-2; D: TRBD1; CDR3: CASTSRTGNTGELFF; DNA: TGTGCCAGCACCTCTAGGACAGGGAACACCGGGGAGCTGTTTTTT
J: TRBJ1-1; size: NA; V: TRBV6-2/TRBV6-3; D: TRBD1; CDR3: CASSLGQRTEAFF; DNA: TGTGCCAGCAGTTTGGGACAGAGAACTGAAGCTTTCTTT
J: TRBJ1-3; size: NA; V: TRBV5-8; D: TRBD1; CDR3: CASSFTGGEIVGNTIYF; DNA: TGTGCCAGCAGCTTCACAGGGGGCGAAATCGTTGGAAACACCATATATTTT
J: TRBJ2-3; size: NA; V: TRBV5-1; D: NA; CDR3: CASRLNSISTDTQYF; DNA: TGCGCCAGCAGACTAAACTCCATCTCAACAGATACGCAGTATTTT
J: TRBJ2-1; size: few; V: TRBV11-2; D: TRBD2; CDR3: CASSTGLAGVYNEQFF; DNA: TGTGCCAGCAGCACGGGACTAGCGGGGGTTTACAATGAGCAGTTCTTC
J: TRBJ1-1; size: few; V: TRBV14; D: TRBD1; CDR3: CASSQDKGQVYTEAFF; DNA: TGTGCCAGCAGCCAAGATAAGGGACAGGTTTACACTGAAGCTTTCTTT
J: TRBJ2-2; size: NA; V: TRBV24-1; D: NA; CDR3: CATSDPGIANTGELFF; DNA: TGTGCCACCAGTGATCCGGGGATAGCGAACACCGGGGAGCTGTTTTTT
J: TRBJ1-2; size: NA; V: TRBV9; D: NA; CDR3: CASSVTGLYGYTF; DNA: TGTGCCAGCAGCGTGACAGGTCTCTATGGCTACACCTTC
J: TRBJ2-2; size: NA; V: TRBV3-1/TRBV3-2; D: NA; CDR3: CASHSVNTGELFF; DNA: TGTGCCAGCCATAGCGTGAACACCGGGGAGCTGTTTTTT
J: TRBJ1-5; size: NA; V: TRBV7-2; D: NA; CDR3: CASSLGGISNQPQHF; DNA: TGTGCCAGCAGCTTAGGGGGAATTAGCAATCAGCCCCAGCATTTT
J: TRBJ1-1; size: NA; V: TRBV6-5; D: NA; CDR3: CASSPVSNTEAFF; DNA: TGTGCCAGCAGTCCGGTATCGAACACTGAAGCTTTCTTT
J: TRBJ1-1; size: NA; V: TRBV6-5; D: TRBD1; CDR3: CASSPPDRGNTEAFF; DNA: TGTGCCAGCAGTCCCCCCGACAGGGGAAACACTGAAGCTTTCTTT
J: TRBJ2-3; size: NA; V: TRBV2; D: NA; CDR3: CASSDLEGEKPLSTDTQYF; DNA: TGTGCCAGCAGTGACCTGGAGGGGGAGAAGCCCCTAAGCACAGATACGCAGTATTTT
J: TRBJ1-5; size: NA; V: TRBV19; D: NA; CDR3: CASSSTGFSNQPQHF; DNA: TGTGCCAGTAGTTCTACAGGGTTTAGCAATCAGCCCCAGCATTTT
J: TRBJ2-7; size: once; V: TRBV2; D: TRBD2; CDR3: CASSRSSGSYEQYF; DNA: TGTGCCAGCAGTAGGTCTAGCGGCTCCTACGAGCAGTACTTC
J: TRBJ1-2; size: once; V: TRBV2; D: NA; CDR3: CASSEAVTGRRYTF; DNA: TGTGCCAGCAGTGAAGCCGTCACAGGGAGGCGCTACACCTTC
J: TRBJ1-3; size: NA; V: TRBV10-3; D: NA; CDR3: CAISESRSPGNTIYF; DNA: TGTGCCATCAGTGAGTCCCGAAGCCCCGGAAACACCATATATTTT
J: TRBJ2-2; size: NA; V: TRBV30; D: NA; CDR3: CAWSVQQGTGELFF; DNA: TGTGCCTGGAGTGTACAACAGGGTACCGGGGAGCTGTTTTTT
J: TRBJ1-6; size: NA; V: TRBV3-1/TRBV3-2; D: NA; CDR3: CASSDRYNSPLHF; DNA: TGTGCCAGCAGCGACAGGTATAATTCACCCCTCCACTTT
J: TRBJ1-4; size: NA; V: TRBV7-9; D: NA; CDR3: CASSLATNEKLFF; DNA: TGTGCCAGCAGCTTAGCAACTAATGAAAAACTGTTTTTT